These T cell receptor beta chains were read from a single sample in a study of blood T cell repertoires in COVID-19. This table comes from immunoSEQ multiplex PCR, and its TCRdb copy is limited to in-frame clones, with some not included. The profile shows 380,000 or so clones, more than 75% of them singletons. Sequenced: PBMCs or T cells enriched from blood (not recorded which). The origin of the receptors is a man aged 25 to 40 who had recovered from COVID-19. The CDR3 runs from the conserved cysteine through the conserved F or W. The D gene is left open where the match is weak. Size is omitted from some rows. Given values are once, few, many or a class for expanded clones.

v_call: TRBV30
d_call: -
clone_size: -
j_call: TRBJ1-2
cdr3_aa: CARERGNRGYTF
cdr3_nt: TGTGCCCGGGAGCGGGGGAACAGGGGCTACACCTTC

v_call: TRBV10-2
d_call: -
clone_size: -
j_call: TRBJ2-7
cdr3_aa: CASRELPGSEQYF
cdr3_nt: TGCGCCAGCAGAGAGCTCCCGGGGAGCGAGCAGTACTTC

v_call: TRBV3-1/TRBV3-2
d_call: -
clone_size: -
j_call: TRBJ1-1
cdr3_aa: CASSQGSRGGSAFF
cdr3_nt: TGTGCCAGCAGTCAAGGGTCCCGGGGGGGATCAGCTTTCTTT

v_call: TRBV5-1
d_call: TRBD1
clone_size: -
j_call: TRBJ1-5
cdr3_aa: CASSPTGRGQPQHF
cdr3_nt: TGCGCCAGCAGCCCAACAGGCAGGGGGCAGCCCCAGCATTTT

v_call: TRBV28
d_call: -
clone_size: -
j_call: TRBJ1-6
cdr3_aa: CASRTRGGNNSPLHF
cdr3_nt: TGTGCCAGCAGGACTCGAGGGGGAAACAATTCACCCCTCCACTTT

v_call: TRBV5-8
d_call: TRBD1
clone_size: -
j_call: TRBJ2-3
cdr3_aa: CASSIETGWADTQYF
cdr3_nt: TGTGCCAGCAGCATAGAGACAGGGTGGGCAGATACGCAGTATTTT

v_call: TRBV6-5
d_call: -
clone_size: once
j_call: TRBJ2-3
cdr3_aa: CASSVSRIDTQYF
cdr3_nt: TGTGCCAGCAGCGTCTCTAGAATAGATACGCAGTATTTT

v_call: TRBV11-2
d_call: TRBD1
clone_size: -
j_call: TRBJ1-2
cdr3_aa: CASSSQQGADGYTF
cdr3_nt: TGTGCCAGCAGCTCTCAACAGGGGGCGGATGGCTACACCTTC

v_call: TRBV4-1
d_call: -
clone_size: -
j_call: TRBJ2-3
cdr3_aa: CASSQDSGADTQYF
cdr3_nt: TGCGCCAGCAGCCAAGATTCCGGGGCAGATACGCAGTATTTT

v_call: TRBV16
d_call: -
clone_size: -
j_call: TRBJ1-2
cdr3_aa: CASSQPGGYGYTF
cdr3_nt: TGTGCCAGCAGCCAACCCGGGGGCTATGGCTACACCTTC

v_call: TRBV19
d_call: TRBD1
clone_size: -
j_call: TRBJ2-1
cdr3_aa: CASNGDRGIGDEQFF
cdr3_nt: TGTGCCAGTAACGGGGACAGGGGAATTGGGGATGAGCAGTTCTTC

v_call: TRBV27
d_call: TRBD1
clone_size: once
j_call: TRBJ1-5
cdr3_aa: CASRRGTGWDQPQHF
cdr3_nt: TGTGCCAGCAGGAGAGGGACAGGTTGGGATCAGCCCCAGCATTTT

v_call: TRBV2
d_call: -
clone_size: -
j_call: TRBJ2-7
cdr3_aa: CASLAGNLLSYEQYF
cdr3_nt: TGTGCCAGTCTCGCGGGGAACCTACTTTCCTACGAGCAGTACTTC

v_call: TRBV5-1
d_call: -
clone_size: once
j_call: TRBJ1-2
cdr3_aa: CASSLEEGVYGYTF
cdr3_nt: TGCGCCAGCAGCTTGGAGGAGGGAGTCTATGGCTACACCTTC

v_call: TRBV3-1/TRBV3-2
d_call: TRBD1
clone_size: once
j_call: TRBJ2-7
cdr3_aa: CASSQGPPVRGHSYEQYF
cdr3_nt: TGTGCCAGCAGCCAAGGACCTCCCGTCAGGGGGCACTCCTACGAGCAGTACTTC

v_call: TRBV2
d_call: -
clone_size: -
j_call: TRBJ2-3
cdr3_aa: CASSPGGGGYSTDTQYF
cdr3_nt: TGTGCCAGCAGCCCCGGAGGGGGAGGGTATAGCACAGATACGCAGTATTTT

v_call: TRBV12-5
d_call: -
clone_size: -
j_call: TRBJ2-3
cdr3_aa: CASGFTGGTRFFHF
cdr3_nt: TGTGCTAGTGGTTTTACCGGGGGAACCCGTTTTTTCCATTTT

v_call: TRBV3-1/TRBV3-2
d_call: -
clone_size: -
j_call: TRBJ2-5
cdr3_aa: CASSQDRAQETQYF
cdr3_nt: TGTGCCAGCAGCCAAGACAGGGCCCAAGAGACCCAGTACTTC

v_call: TRBV9
d_call: -
clone_size: few
j_call: TRBJ1-2
cdr3_aa: CASSGEQDNRAKHSGYTF
cdr3_nt: TGTGCCAGCAGCGGCGAACAGGATAACAGGGCAAAACACAGTGGCTACACCTTC

v_call: TRBV4-3
d_call: -
clone_size: -
j_call: TRBJ2-7
cdr3_aa: CASSQDLGGAYEQYF
cdr3_nt: TGCGCCAGCAGCCAAGATCTGGGGGGTGCATACGAGCAGTACTTC

v_call: TRBV27
d_call: TRBD1
clone_size: -
j_call: TRBJ2-4
cdr3_aa: CASSYSTGTNIQYF
cdr3_nt: TGTGCCAGCAGTTACTCGACAGGGACAAACATTCAGTACTTC